The 25 T cell receptor beta chains listed next were all sequenced from one sample in a study of cytomegalovirus exposure and HLA in healthy donors. The PCR had 60 Vbeta and 13 Jbeta primers. The protocol was immunoSEQ multiplex PCR, while the TCRdb copy is restricted to in-frame clones and leaves out a portion. The repertoire includes more than 100,000 clones, about 61% of them detected once, and 2% to 3% sits in the top ten. The sample taken for sequencing was PBMCs. These receptors were obtained from a woman between 35 and 50 years old in good health and CMV-seronegative.

The V call is TRBV6-5, the J call TRBJ2-5; TRBD1 agrees at 9 bases. Near its end, the DNA agrees better with TRBJ2-7, so the J call may be wrong. Per the germline V gene, CDR1 is MNHEY and CDR2 is SVGAGI. The CDR3 sequence is 16 residues long. The CDR3 is CASSYSAGTGTYEQYF. CDR3 nucleotide sequence: TGTGCCAGCAGTTACTCTGCCGGGACAGGGACCTACGAGCAGTACTTC.

Only one count was recorded for this clone. The V and J genes are TRBV5-6 and TRBJ2-3; D is uncertain. The CDR3 length is 14 residues. V dropped 4 bases and J dropped 9 bases, with 18 bases sitting between them. Per germline, CDR1 SGHDT and CDR2 YYEEEE. The CDR3 loop reads CASSPRGGWVTQYF. CDR3 nucleotides: TGTGCCAGCAGCCCGCGAGGTGGGTGGGTAACGCAGTATTTT.

The J gene is TRBJ1-6, the V gene TRBV5-6; 9 nucleotides match TRBD1. The CDR3 length is 15 residues. Germline V gene lookup returns CDR1 SGHDT and CDR2 YYEEEE. J was trimmed by 7 bases and V by 0 bases; bases with no gene match: 2. This CDR3 reads CASSLAGTGNSPLHF. CDR3 sequence (DNA): TGTGCCAGCAGCTTGGCAGGGACAGGGAATTCACCCCTCCACTTT. The full variable domain, in which reference TRBV5-6 and TRBJ1-6 provide the parts outside the CDR3, is DAGVTQSPTHLIKTRGQQVTLRCSPKSGHDTVSWYQQALGQGPQFIFQYYEEEERQRGNFPDRFSGHQFPNYSSELNVNALLLGDSALYLCASSLAGTGNSPLHFGNGTRLTVT.

This clone was found once. CDR3 protein: CASSPGQGAPRQETQYF. The CDR3 region has the DNA TGTGCCAGCAGTCCGGGACAGGGGGCTCCAAGGCAAGAGACCCAGTACTTC. The V call is TRBV2, the J call TRBJ2-5, with 12 bases aligning to TRBD1. The CDR3 extends over 17 amino acids. The germline gives CDR1 SNHLY, CDR2 FYNNEI. V gave up 5 bases and J gave up 2 bases; unmatched junction bases: 9.

The chain joins TRBV2 to TRBJ2-3, with D perhaps matching TRBD2 (7 bases). With 1 base removed from V and 2 bases from J, the gap between germline ends came to 19 bases. The CDR3 covers 18 residues. Germline CDR1 SNHLY, CDR2 FYNNEI. The CDR3 DNA is TGTGCCAGCAGTGAAGGACGAGGGGGGGGAAGTCCCACAGATACGCAGTATTTT. The encoded protein is CASSEGRGGGSPTDTQYF.

The genes are TRBV5-1 and TRBJ2-3; D may be TRBD1 (6 bases). V lost 0 bases to trimming and J lost 4 bases, with 9 bases between them. Germline V gene data show CDR1 as SGHRS and CDR2 as YFSETQ. The CDR3 spans 14 residues. The CDR3 DNA sequence: TGCGCCAGCAGCTTGGGACAGGACTCAGATACGCAGTATTTT. The encoded protein is CASSLGQDSDTQYF.

On this clone itself: At one boundary the junction diverges from the germline segment, which might be a read error. V is TRBV5-1 and J is TRBJ2-2; maybe TRBD1 (6 bases). Germline V gene lookup returns CDR1 SGHRS and CDR2 YFSETQ. The CDR3 has 14 residues. CDR3 protein: CASRPNRDTRELFF. Here the CDR3 DNA reads TGCGCCAGCAGGCCTAACAGGGACACCAGGGAGCTGTTTTTT.

The chain employs TRBV5-1 and TRBJ1-2, with D tentatively TRBD1 (6 bases). Germline loops: CDR1 SGHRS, CDR2 YFSETQ. The CDR3 is 13 residues long. Trimming removed 4 bases at V and 7 bases at J, with 14 bases between. Here the CDR3 reads CASSPNQGFGYTF. The CDR3 DNA sequence: TGCGCCAGCAGCCCCAACCAGGGGTTTGGCTACACCTTC.

This clone has a handful of counts. The chain couples TRBV27 to TRBJ2-7, with 9 positions matching TRBD1. Germline V gives CDR1 MNHEY, CDR2 SMNVEV (reference sequence). The CDR3 extends over 17 amino acids. V trimming: 5 bases; J trimming: 4 bases; junction bases outside the gene matches: 15. CDR3 nucleotide sequence: TGTGCCAGCAGTCCTCTCCCCGGGACAGGGTCCCCTTACGAGCAGTACTTC. Encoded protein: CASSPLPGTGSPYEQYF.

This chain uses TRBV4-1 with TRBJ2-5, with D maybe TRBD1 (6 bases). The V end lost 4 bases, the J end lost 3 bases, and 15 bases lay between the germline ends. The CDR3 spans 15 residues. The germline V gene has CDR1 MGHRA and CDR2 YSYEKL. CDR3 protein: CASSPPGHGKETQYF. As DNA, the CDR3 is TGCGCCAGCAGCCCCCCGGGACATGGAAAAGAGACCCAGTACTTC.

This clone was observed a few times. The gene calls are TRBV5-5 and TRBJ1-5, with a possible D match to TRBD1 (6 bases). Germline CDR1 SGHKS, CDR2 YYEKEE (reference sequence). The CDR3 has 14 residues. V gave up 2 bases and J gave up 7 bases, with 13 bases separating them. This CDR3 is CASSLGGAGQPQHF. The CDR3 DNA reads TGTGCCAGCAGCTTAGGGGGGGCTGGCCAGCCCCAGCATTTT.

The chain is built from TRBV5-1 and TRBJ2-7; perhaps TRBD2 as D (6 bases). Per germline, CDR1 SGHRS and CDR2 YFSETQ. This CDR3 has 14 amino acids. V lost 0 bases and J 3 bases, leaving 10 bases between the germline ends. CDR3 sequence (DNA): TGCGCCAGCAGCTTGGAAAGCGGGCTCTACGAGCAGTACTTC. Residues: CASSLESGLYEQYF.

V is TRBV7-9 and J is TRBJ1-6, with 7 bases identical to TRBD1. The V and J ends lost 4 bases and 11 bases, in that order; junction bases with no gene match: 11. CDR1 is SEHNR and CDR2 is FQNEAQ in the germline V gene (reference sequence). CDR3 size: 15 residues. The CDR3 here is CASSSRQGGRPPLHF. In DNA form, the CDR3 reads TGTGCCAGCAGCTCCCGACAGGGAGGACGTCCACCCCTCCACTTT.

CDR3 sequence: CASQRRGTSKTSSYNEQFF. The CDR3 DNA reads as TGTGCCAGCCAGCGCCGCGGGACTAGCAAAACCAGCTCCTACAATGAGCAGTTCTTC. The rearrangement joins TRBV11-2 to TRBJ2-1, with TRBD2 identical over 9 bases. This CDR3 comprises 19 residues. Germline loops: CDR1 SGHAT, CDR2 FQNNGV. V lost 8 bases and J lost 0; bases outside the gene matches: 17.

V is TRBV9 and J is TRBJ1-6; D possibly corresponds to TRBD1 (5 bases). V lost 3 bases to trimming and J lost 8 bases, with 15 bases between them. The CDR3 contains 15 residues. Germline lookup yields CDR1 SGDLS and CDR2 YYNGEE. The CDR3 DNA sequence: TGTGCCAGCAGCGGTGGGGCCGGCAGGGATTCACCCCTCCACTTT. Translated: CASSGGAGRDSPLHF.

The rearrangement joins TRBV2 to TRBJ1-1; no clear D gene. V was trimmed by 7 bases and J by 6 bases, leaving 18 bases between them. This CDR3 has 14 residues. Germline V gives CDR1 SNHLY, CDR2 FYNNEI. CDR3 DNA: TGTGCCAGCACTACTCGGACGGCGGAGGCTGAAGCTTTCTTT. It is translated as CASTTRTAEAEAFF. The complete variable domain, with remaining parts taken from reference TRBV2 and TRBJ1-1, reads EPEVTQTPSHQVTQMGQEVILRCVPISNHLYFYWYRQILGQKVEFLVSFYNNEISEKSEIFDDQFSVERPDGSNFTLKIRSTKLEDSAMYFCASTTRTAEAEAFFGQGTRLTVV.

In its sample, this clone was seen once. The CDR3 protein is CSVRSGATNEKLFF. In nucleotides, the CDR3 is TGCAGCGTGAGATCCGGTGCAACTAATGAAAAACTGTTTTTT. The chain couples TRBV29-1 to TRBJ1-4; unclear D gene. The CDR3 sequence is 14 residues long. V was pared by 6 bases and J by 0 bases, with 11 bases between. Germline V lookup: CDR1 SQVTM, CDR2 ANQGSEA.

This clone was picked up many times. V gene TRBV7-7 combines with J gene TRBJ1-1; D might be TRBD1 (6 bases). V dropped 10 bases and J dropped 3 bases, with 27 bases sitting between them. The CDR3 spans 17 residues. CDR1 SSHAT and CDR2 FNYEAQ come from the germline V gene (reference sequence). The CDR3 DNA follows: TGTGCCAACTTAGGGGGACCTCCGGGAAGATGTGACACTGAAGCTTTCTTT. It codes for CANLGGPPGRCDTEAFF.

V gene TRBV5-6 combines with J gene TRBJ2-7, with 8 positions matching TRBD1. Germline trimming cut 3 bases from V and 4 bases from J; bases unmatched to any gene: 12. The CDR3 is 16 amino acids. Germline values: CDR1 SGHDT, CDR2 YYEEEE. In DNA, the CDR3 is TGTGCCAGCAGCTGGAGGCCGAGACAGGGGTTATACGAGCAGTACTTC. Its translation: CASSWRPRQGLYEQYF.

This clone has only a few counts. V gene TRBV10-1 combines with J gene TRBJ1-2; no definite D call. Trimming took 5 bases from V and 5 from J, leaving 12 bases between them. Germline values: CDR1 WNHNN, CDR2 SYGVQD (reference sequence). The CDR3 contains 13 residues. The CDR3 region is CASSPGLTYGYTF. As DNA, the CDR3 is TGCGCCAGCAGTCCAGGACTTACGTATGGCTACACCTTC.

This clone showed up just a few times. The V and J genes are TRBV15 and TRBJ2-5, with 12 bases that match TRBD2. The V segment lost 3 bases and the J segment 5 bases; nucleotides outside the gene matches: 13. The CDR3 contains 18 residues. Germline V gene sequence: CDR1 LNHNV, CDR2 YYDKDF (reference sequence). This CDR3 reads CATSSFPKGLAGAETQYF. The CDR3 DNA is TGTGCCACCAGCAGCTTCCCAAAGGGACTAGCGGGCGCTGAGACCCAGTACTTC.

The rearrangement joins TRBV27 to TRBJ1-1, with D possibly being TRBD1 (5 bases). The germline V gene has CDR1 MNHEY and CDR2 SMNVEV (reference sequence). CDR3 size: 15 residues. Trimming left V 6 bases short and J 3 bases short, with 17 bases between. CDR3 loop: CASRTHGGADTEAFF. CDR3 nucleotide sequence: TGTGCCAGCAGAACCCATGGAGGGGCGGACACTGAAGCTTTCTTT.

The gene calls are TRBV28 and TRBJ2-5, with TRBD2 as a possible D gene (5 bases). Trimming took off 7 bases at V and 5 bases at J, with 17 bases between the two ends. CDR1 is MDHEN and CDR2 is SYDVKM in the germline V gene. This CDR3 has 14 amino acids. The CDR3 bases are TGTGCCAGCATCGACCCTTTCTGGAGGGAGACCCAGTACTTC. Its translation is CASIDPFWRETQYF.

The chain has TRBV4-3 and TRBJ1-6, with TRBD1 matching 8 bases. The CDR3 length is 16 residues. Unmatched junction bases numbered 9, after V lost 0 bases and J lost 11 bases. Germline CDR1 reads LGHNA; CDR2 reads YSLEER. CDR3 nucleotide sequence: TGCGCCAGCAGCCAAGATGCCCGGACAGGGCGGACACCCCTCCACTTT. This sequence encodes CASSQDARTGRTPLHF.

DNA of the CDR3: TGTGCCAGCACCCTACGGGCGGGGATGAACACCGGGGAGCTGTTTTTT. It encodes CASTLRAGMNTGELFF. The V and J genes are TRBV2 and TRBJ2-2, with D maybe TRBD2 (6 bases). There are 16 residues in the CDR3. CDR1 SNHLY and CDR2 FYNNEI come from the germline V gene. V lost 7 bases, J lost 1 base, and 16 bases lay in between.